The rows below give T cell receptor beta chains drawn from one sample of a study of blood T cell repertoires in COVID-19. This table comes from immunoSEQ multiplex PCR, and its TCRdb copy is limited to in-frame clones, with some not included. The sample has more than 100,000 clones; 85% to 90% are singletons. Sequencing input: peripheral blood. These receptors originate from a man in his fifties or sixties with active COVID-19. Each CDR3 is given with its conserved first and last residue. Fields, in order: clone size, V gene, J gene, D gene, CDR3 protein, CDR3 DNA. A D gene is named only where the DNA matches it firmly. Only part of the rows carry a size: once, few, many, or a class if the clone is expanded.

-	TRBV6-5	TRBJ1-4	TRBD1	CASSSPGQRNEKLFF	TGTGCCAGCTCATCACCGGGACAGAGAAATGAAAAACTGTTTTTT
once	TRBV14	TRBJ1-1	-	CASSQDWSGDEAFF	TGTGCCAGCAGCCAAGATTGGTCAGGGGATGAAGCTTTCTTT
-	TRBV19	TRBJ1-2	TRBD1	CASSRDRGGGYTF	TGTGCCAGTAGCCGCGACAGGGGAGGTGGCTACACCTTC
-	TRBV2	TRBJ1-6	-	CASSGTENSPLHF	TGTGCCAGCAGTGGGACAGAGAATTCACCCCTCCACTTT
-	TRBV25-1	TRBJ2-1	TRBD2	CASRTERGGWIF	TGTGCCAGCAGGACGGAGCGGGGGGGTTGGATCTTC
once	TRBV10-3	TRBJ2-3	TRBD1	CAIQTGFADTQYF	TGTGCCATCCAGACAGGGTTTGCAGATACGCAGTATTTT
-	TRBV19	TRBJ2-1	-	CASIGVSGEDNEQFF	TGTGCCAGTATTGGAGTCTCCGGGGAGGACAATGAGCAGTTCTTC
-	TRBV18	TRBJ1-2	-	CASSPPAKGGRNYGYTF	TGTGCCAGCTCACCACCGGCAAAGGGGGGGCGCAACTATGGCTACACCTTC
few	TRBV6-5	TRBJ2-5	TRBD2	CATPSIGTSGGPKYF	TGTGCCACCCCTTCAATAGGGACTAGCGGGGGGCCCAAGTACTTC
-	TRBV6-5	TRBJ2-7	-	CASCPAATYEQYF	TGTGCCAGTTGCCCGGCGGCAACCTACGAGCAGTACTTC